This is a list of T cell receptor beta chains from one sample in a study of regulatory T cells in long-lasting Graves disease. TCRdb redid the calling of the multiplex PCR reads with MiXCR, one entry per CDR3 protein. The sample contains approximately 690,000 distinct CDR3 sequences, roughly 30% of which appear only once. Sequencing was performed on peripheral blood mononuclear cells (PBMCs), taken when the disease was refractory, from a patient treated with antithyroid drugs. Receptors were obtained from a female donor with Graves disease. The CDR3 runs from the conserved cysteine through the conserved F or W. A D gene is named only where the DNA matches it firmly. A clone size is listed for some rows: how often the clone was seen (once, few, many), or a class if it is expanded.

>NA|TRBV20-1|TRBJ1-5|NA
TGCAGTGCTGAGTCGTACGGGGGCAATCAGCCCCAGCATTTT
CSAESYGGNQPQHF
>few|TRBV20-1|TRBJ1-2|TRBD1
TGCAGTGCTAGAAAGGACAGGGGGTATGGCTACACCTTC
CSARKDRGYGYTF
>NA|TRBV3-1|TRBJ2-7|TRBD2
TGTGCCAGCAGCGCCCGACTAGCGGGCACCTACGAGCAGTACTTC
CASSARLAGTYEQYF
>NA|TRBV19|TRBJ1-1|NA
TGTGCCAGTAGTATCAGGCCCCCGGACACTGAAGCTTTCTTT
CASSIRPPDTEAFF
>many|TRBV28|TRBJ1-4|NA
TGTGCCAGCGGCGCAGGTTGGGAAAAACTGTTTTTT
CASGAGWEKLFF
>many|TRBV7-3|TRBJ1-1|NA
TGTGCCAGCAGCTTAACCGGGCCGAGGAATACTGAAGCTTTCTTT
CASSLTGPRNTEAFF
>few|TRBV5-1|TRBJ1-1|TRBD1
TGCGCCAGCAGCTGGGGACAGGACCAGAACACTGAAGCTTTCTTT
CASSWGQDQNTEAFF
>NA|TRBV9|TRBJ1-6|TRBD1
TGTGCCAGCAGCCCCCGGGACAGGGCAAATTCACCCCTCCACTTT
CASSPRDRANSPLHF
>many|TRBV28|TRBJ1-2|NA
TGTGCCAGCAGTCTTACAGTCCCTGGCTACACCTTC
CASSLTVPGYTF
>once|TRBV12-3/TRBV12-4|TRBJ1-5|TRBD1
TGTGCCGGCAGTCTACTGGGACAGGGGCGCAATCAGCCCCAGCATTTT
CAGSLLGQGRNQPQHF
>NA|TRBV29-1|TRBJ1-2|TRBD1
TGCAGCGTTGAACGGCCCCTTTCAGGGGGGCGCGGCAGTAACTATGGCTACACCTTC
CSVERPLSGGRGSNYGYTF
>NA|TRBV3-1|TRBJ2-4|TRBD2
TGTGCCAGCAGCCAAGTTTTGACTAGCGGGAGGGGGAACATTCAGTACTTC
CASSQVLTSGRGNIQYF
>NA|TRBV19|TRBJ1-5|NA
TGTGCCAGTAGTATGATGGACGGTAGCAATCAGCCCCAGCATTTT
CASSMMDGSNQPQHF
>many|TRBV2|TRBJ1-2|TRBD1
TGTGCCAGCACCGTGGGACAGACTTTTAACTATGGCTACACCTTC
CASTVGQTFNYGYTF
>NA|TRBV29-1|TRBJ1-5|NA
TGCAGCGTTGTGGGGGGGGGAGCAGATCAGCCCCAGCATTTT
CSVVGGGADQPQHF
>many|TRBV28|TRBJ1-5|NA
TGTGCCAGCAGCTTGGGACGGGATCAGCCCCAGCATTTT
CASSLGRDQPQHF
>NA|TRBV15|TRBJ2-3|NA
TGTGCCACCAGCAGGGGGGGGGGACAGCTCACAGATACGCAGTATTTT
CATSRGGGQLTDTQYF
>few|TRBV6-1|TRBJ2-2|NA
TGTGCCAGCAGTGAAACCCCACCTAGGGCGGTGAACACCGGGGAGCTGTTTTTT
CASSETPPRAVNTGELFF
>few|TRBV11-3|TRBJ1-1|NA
TGTGCCAGCAGCCAAACCACAGGGAACACTGAAGCTTTCTTT
CASSQTTGNTEAFF
>NA|TRBV5-6|TRBJ1-1|NA
TGTGCCAGCAGCTTGGGGGTAACAAGGCCCCGCACTGAAGCTTTCTTT
CASSLGVTRPRTEAFF
>NA|TRBV5-4|TRBJ2-2|NA
TGTGCCAGCAGCCCGGACCGGACCGGGGAGCTGTTTTTT
CASSPDRTGELFF
>NA|TRBV7-2|TRBJ2-5|NA
TGTGCCAGCAGCTTAGGTCCAGGGCCGTCAGAGACCCAGTACTTC
CASSLGPGPSETQYF
>few|TRBV24-1|TRBJ1-2|NA
TGTGCCACCAGTTCAGGGGACGATAGCTATGGCTACACCTTC
CATSSGDDSYGYTF
>NA|TRBV27|TRBJ1-1|TRBD1
TGTGCCAGCAGAAACAGGGGCCACGGGAACACTGAAGCTTTCTTT
CASRNRGHGNTEAFF
>few|TRBV20-1|TRBJ2-7|TRBD2
TGCAGTGCTAGAGACCCTACTAGCGCCTACGAGCAGTACTTC
CSARDPTSAYEQYF
>NA|TRBV6-5|TRBJ2-5|TRBD2
TGTGCCAGCAGTTACTATCCTAGCGGGATACGAGAGACCCAGTACTTC
CASSYYPSGIRETQYF
>once|TRBV5-6|TRBJ1-1|TRBD1
TGTGCCAGCAGCCGCAGGGGGACACTGACAGCTTTCTTT
CASSRRGTLTAFF
>few|TRBV2|TRBJ1-1|NA
TGTGCCAGCAGAGTGGACGGTTACACTGAAGCTTTCTTT
CASRVDGYTEAFF
>many|TRBV15|TRBJ1-2|NA
TGTGCCACCAGCAGAGGGACAGATACTAACTATGGCTACACCTTC
CATSRGTDTNYGYTF
>NA|TRBV3-1|TRBJ1-1|TRBD1
TGTGCCAGCAGCCGACCGGGACAGCAGAACACTGAAGCTTTCTTT
CASSRPGQQNTEAFF
>few|TRBV11-1|TRBJ2-7|TRBD1
TGTGCCAGCACCCTGGGGGACAGCTACGAGCAGTACTTC
CASTLGDSYEQYF
>NA|TRBV6-1|TRBJ2-1|NA
TGTGCCAGCACCCTACAGGACTTCCACTCCTACAATGAGCAGTTCTTC
CASTLQDFHSYNEQFF
>many|TRBV5-1|TRBJ1-2|NA
TGTGCCAGCAGCTTAGAAGGGACCTATGGCTACACCTTC
CASSLEGTYGYTF
>NA|TRBV30|TRBJ2-2|NA
TGTGCCTGGAGTCGAACGGGCACGAACACCGGGGAGCTGTTTTTT
CAWSRTGTNTGELFF
>many|TRBV2|TRBJ2-5|NA
TGTGCCAGCAGTGCGGACAGAAACCAAGAGACCCAGTACTTC
CASSADRNQETQYF
>NA|TRBV10-1|TRBJ1-1|NA
TGCGCCAGCAGTGAGGGAAGCTGGGGGTTGAACACTGAAGCTTTCTTT
CASSEGSWGLNTEAFF
>NA|TRBV9|TRBJ2-2|NA
TGTGCCAGCAGCACAGCGAGCCTTGGCACCGGGGAGCTGTTTTTT
CASSTASLGTGELFF
>few|TRBV13|TRBJ2-5|TRBD2
TGTGCCAGCAGCTCCCAACGACTAGCGGGACAAGAGACCCAGTACTTC
CASSSQRLAGQETQYF
>NA|TRBV10-3|TRBJ1-6|NA
TGTGCCAGCAGTTACACCCCCGGACAGCGACAGATAAATTCACCCCTCCACTTT
CASSYTPGQRQINSPLHF
>NA|TRBV15|TRBJ2-7|TRBD2
TGTGCCACCAGCAGAGCGGGGGGAGCGGGAAGATACGAGCAGTACTTC
CATSRAGGAGRYEQYF
>NA|TRBV6-2/TRBV6-3|TRBJ1-2|NA
TGTGCCAGCAGTTACGTCCTAAACTATGGCTACACCTTC
CASSYVLNYGYTF
>NA|TRBV3-1|TRBJ2-2|NA
TGTGCCAGCAGCCCTTCCGGGACCCACGAAGGGGAGCTGTTTTTT
CASSPSGTHEGELFF
>few|TRBV29-1|TRBJ2-7|NA
TGCAGCGTCCTCCGGGAGAGAGACGAGCAGTACTTC
CSVLRERDEQYF